This TCR beta chain stems from a study of T cell responses to AZD1222 COVID-19 vaccine. Study-wide points: Every sample of the repertoires postdated the peak T cell response. Spike-specific TCR breadth and depth were elevated following two AZD1222 doses.

Trimming removed 3 bases from V and 7 bases from J, with 20 bases in between. The CDR3 extends over 17 amino acids. The germline V gene encodes CDR1 SGHRS and CDR2 YFSETQ. With regard to this clone: Its antigen is not identified. Within the sample, other DNA sequences also encode this same CDR3.

Pooled in the analysis were second doses at about 4 or about 12 weeks. Sequencing was performed with immunoSEQ multiplex PCR; in TCRdb, only in-frame clones are kept and a portion is missing. The sample contains around 65,000 clones, 81% of which appear only once. The sample in question was peripheral blood, obtained 28 days after the second AZD1222 dose. This sequence originates from an adult who received the AZD1222 COVID-19 vaccine. The chain recombines TRBV5-1 with TRBJ1-6, with D tentatively TRBD1 (5 bases). DNA for the CDR3: TGCGCCAGCAGCTCGGAAGGGGAAATTAGAGGGAATTCACCCCTCCACTTT. Encoded protein: CASSSEGEIRGNSPLHF.